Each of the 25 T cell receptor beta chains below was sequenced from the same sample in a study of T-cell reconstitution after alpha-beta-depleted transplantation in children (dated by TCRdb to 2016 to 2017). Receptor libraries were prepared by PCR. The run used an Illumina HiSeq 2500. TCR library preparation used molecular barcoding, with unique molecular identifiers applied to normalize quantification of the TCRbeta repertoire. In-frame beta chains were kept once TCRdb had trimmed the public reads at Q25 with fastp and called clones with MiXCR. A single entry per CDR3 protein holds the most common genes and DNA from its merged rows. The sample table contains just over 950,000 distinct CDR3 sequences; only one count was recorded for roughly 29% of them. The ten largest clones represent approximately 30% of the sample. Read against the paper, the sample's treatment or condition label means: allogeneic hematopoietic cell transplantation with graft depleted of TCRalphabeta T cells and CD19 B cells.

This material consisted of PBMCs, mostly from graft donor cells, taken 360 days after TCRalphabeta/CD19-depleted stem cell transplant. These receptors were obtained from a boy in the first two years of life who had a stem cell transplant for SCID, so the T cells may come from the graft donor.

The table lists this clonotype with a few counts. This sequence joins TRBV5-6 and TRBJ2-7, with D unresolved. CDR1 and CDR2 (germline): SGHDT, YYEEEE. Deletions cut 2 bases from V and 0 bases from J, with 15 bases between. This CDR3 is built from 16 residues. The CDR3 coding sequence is TGTGCCAGCAGCTTCTGGAGCCAAACGAGCTCCTACGAGCAGTACTTC. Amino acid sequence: CASSFWSQTSSYEQYF.

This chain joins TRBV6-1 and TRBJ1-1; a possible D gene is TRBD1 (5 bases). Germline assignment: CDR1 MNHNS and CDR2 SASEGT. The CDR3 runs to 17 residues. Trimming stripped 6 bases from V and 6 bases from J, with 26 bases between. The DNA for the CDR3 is TGTGCCAGCAGCCGACTTAGCCGGGGGAACGTCAAGGCTGAAGCTTTCTTT. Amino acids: CASSRLSRGNVKAEAFF.

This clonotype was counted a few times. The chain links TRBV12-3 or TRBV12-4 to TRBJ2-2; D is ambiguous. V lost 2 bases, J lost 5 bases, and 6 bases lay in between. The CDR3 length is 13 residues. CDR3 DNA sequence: TGTGCCAGCAGTTTATTCTATACCGGGGAGCTGTTTTTT. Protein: CASSLFYTGELFF.

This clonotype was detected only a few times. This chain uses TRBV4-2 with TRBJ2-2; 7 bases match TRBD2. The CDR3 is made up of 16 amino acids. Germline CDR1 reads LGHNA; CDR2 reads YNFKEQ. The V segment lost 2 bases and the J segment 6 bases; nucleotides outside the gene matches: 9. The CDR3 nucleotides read TGTGCCAGCAGCCAATTTCCGGGGGGTATCGCCGGGGAGCTGTTTTTT. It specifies CASSQFPGGIAGELFF.

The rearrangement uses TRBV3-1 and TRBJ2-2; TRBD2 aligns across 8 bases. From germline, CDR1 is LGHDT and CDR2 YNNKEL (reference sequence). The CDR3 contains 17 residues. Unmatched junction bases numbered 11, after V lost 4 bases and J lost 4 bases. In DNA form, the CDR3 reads TGTGCCAGCAGCCGGGAGATAGCGGGGCCTTTCACCGGGGAGCTGTTTTTT. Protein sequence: CASSREIAGPFTGELFF.

The CDR3, as DNA: TGCGCCAGCAGCCAATCAGGTGGGGTGTTCTACGAGCAGTACTTC. Amino acids: CASSQSGGVFYEQYF. The chain links TRBV4-3 to TRBJ2-7; D remains unclear. CDR3 length: 15 amino acids. The germline gives CDR1 LGHNA, CDR2 YSLEER. V was clipped by 2 bases and J by 3 bases, with 14 bases between them.

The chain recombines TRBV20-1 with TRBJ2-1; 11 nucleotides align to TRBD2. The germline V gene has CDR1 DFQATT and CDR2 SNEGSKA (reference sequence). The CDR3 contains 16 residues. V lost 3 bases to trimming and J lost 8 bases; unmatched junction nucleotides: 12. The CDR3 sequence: CSASRVTLAGGYEQFF. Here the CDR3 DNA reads TGCAGTGCTAGCAGGGTGACTCTAGCGGGGGGCTATGAGCAGTTCTTC.

The CDR3 loop is CASSLGFRDNTADTQYF. DNA for the CDR3: TGCGCCAGCAGCTTGGGGTTTCGGGACAACACCGCAGATACGCAGTATTTT. V gene TRBV5-1 combines with J gene TRBJ2-3; D might be TRBD1 (6 bases). V was pared by 0 bases and J by 4 bases, with 18 bases between. Germline CDR1 SGHRS, CDR2 YFSETQ. The CDR3 is 17 residues long.

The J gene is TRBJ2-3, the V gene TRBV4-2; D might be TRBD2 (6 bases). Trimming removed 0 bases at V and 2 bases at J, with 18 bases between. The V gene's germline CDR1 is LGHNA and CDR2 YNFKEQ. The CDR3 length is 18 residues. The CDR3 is CASSQDLGGGRATDTQYF. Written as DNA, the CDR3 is TGTGCCAGCAGCCAAGATCTCGGGGGTGGCAGGGCCACAGATACGCAGTATTTT.

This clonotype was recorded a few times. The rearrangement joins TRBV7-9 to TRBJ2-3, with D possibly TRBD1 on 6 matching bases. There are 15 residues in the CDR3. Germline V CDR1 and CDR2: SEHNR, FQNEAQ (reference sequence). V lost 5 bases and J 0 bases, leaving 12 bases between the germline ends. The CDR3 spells CASSVNRDSTDTQYF. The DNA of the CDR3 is TGTGCCAGCAGCGTAAACAGGGATAGCACAGATACGCAGTATTTT.

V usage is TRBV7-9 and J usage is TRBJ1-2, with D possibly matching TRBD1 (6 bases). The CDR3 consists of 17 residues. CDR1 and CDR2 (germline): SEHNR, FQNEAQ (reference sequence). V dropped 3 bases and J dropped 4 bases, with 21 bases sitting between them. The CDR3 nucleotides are TGTGCCAGCAGCTTCCCCCCAACAGGGTACCCTCTCTATGGCTACACCTTC. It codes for CASSFPPTGYPLYGYTF. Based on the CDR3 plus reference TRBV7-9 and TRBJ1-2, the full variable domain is DTGVSQNPRHKITKRGQNVTFRCDPISEHNRLYWYRQTLGQGPEFLTYFQNEAQLEKSRLLSDRFSAERPKGSFSTLEIQRTEQGDSAMYLCASSFPPTGYPLYGYTFGSGTRLTVV.

CDR3 loop: CSARKLAGVEQFF. The CDR3 DNA reads TGCAGTGCTAGGAAGCTAGCGGGAGTTGAGCAGTTCTTC. The chain employs TRBV20-1 and TRBJ2-1, with TRBD2 matching 10 bases. The CDR3 extends over 13 amino acids. Germline CDR1 reads DFQATT; CDR2 reads SNEGSKA (reference sequence). The V segment lost 3 bases and the J segment 9 bases; nucleotides outside the gene matches: 5.

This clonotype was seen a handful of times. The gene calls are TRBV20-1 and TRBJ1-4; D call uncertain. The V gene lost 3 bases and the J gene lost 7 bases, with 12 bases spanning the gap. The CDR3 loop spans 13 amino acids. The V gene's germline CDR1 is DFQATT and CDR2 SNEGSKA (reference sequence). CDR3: CSASPGRGEKLFF. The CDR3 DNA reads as TGCAGTGCTAGTCCGGGGAGAGGTGAAAAACTGTTTTTT.

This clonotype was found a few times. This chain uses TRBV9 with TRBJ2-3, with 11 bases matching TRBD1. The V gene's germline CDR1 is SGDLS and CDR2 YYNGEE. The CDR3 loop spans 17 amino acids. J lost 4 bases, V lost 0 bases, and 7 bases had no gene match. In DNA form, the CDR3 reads TGTGCCAGCAGCGTAGGGCTGGGACAGGGGGGAGCAGATACGCAGTATTTT. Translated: CASSVGLGQGGADTQYF.

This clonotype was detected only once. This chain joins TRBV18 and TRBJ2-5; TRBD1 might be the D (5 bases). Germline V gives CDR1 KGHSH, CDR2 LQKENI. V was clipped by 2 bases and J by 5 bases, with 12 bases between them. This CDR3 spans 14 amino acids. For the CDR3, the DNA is TGTGCCAGCTCACCAGGGCCCAGGGCGGAGACCCAGTACTTC. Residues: CASSPGPRAETQYF.

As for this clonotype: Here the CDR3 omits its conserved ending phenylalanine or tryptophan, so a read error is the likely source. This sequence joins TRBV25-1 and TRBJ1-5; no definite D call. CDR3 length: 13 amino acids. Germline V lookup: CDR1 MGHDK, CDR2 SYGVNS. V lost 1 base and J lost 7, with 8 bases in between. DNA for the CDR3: TGTGCCAGCAGTGAATCGGCAGTCCAGCCCCAGCATTCT. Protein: CASSESAVQPQHS.

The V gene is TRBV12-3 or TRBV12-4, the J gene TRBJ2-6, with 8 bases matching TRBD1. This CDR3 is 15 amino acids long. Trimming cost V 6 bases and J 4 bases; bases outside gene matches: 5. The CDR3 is CASSLRGLGANVLTF. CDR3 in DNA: TGTGCCAGCAGCCTCAGGGGGCTAGGGGCCAACGTCCTGACTTTC.

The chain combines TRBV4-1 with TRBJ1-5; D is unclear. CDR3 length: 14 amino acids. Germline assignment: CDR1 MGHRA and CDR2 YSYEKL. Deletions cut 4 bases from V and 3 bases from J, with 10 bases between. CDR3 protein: CASSLTLANQPQHF. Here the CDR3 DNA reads TGCGCCAGCAGCCTTACACTGGCCAATCAGCCCCAGCATTTT.

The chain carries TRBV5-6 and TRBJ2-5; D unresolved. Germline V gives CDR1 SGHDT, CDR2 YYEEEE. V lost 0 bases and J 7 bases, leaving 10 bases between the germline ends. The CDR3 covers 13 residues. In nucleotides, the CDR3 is TGTGCCAGCAGCTTGGAGGGCTATGGGACCCAGTACTTC. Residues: CASSLEGYGTQYF.

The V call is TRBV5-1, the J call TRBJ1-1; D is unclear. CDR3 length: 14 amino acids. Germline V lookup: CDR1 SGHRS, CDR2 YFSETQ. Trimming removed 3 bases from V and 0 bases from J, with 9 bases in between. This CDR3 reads CASSWADLNTEAFF. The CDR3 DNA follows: TGCGCCAGCAGCTGGGCCGACCTGAACACTGAAGCTTTCTTT.

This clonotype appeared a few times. The CDR3 DNA reads as TGTGCCTCAGCGGGGCCTGGGGCCTACGAGCAGTACTTC. Translated, it gives CASAGPGAYEQYF. The rearrangement links TRBV15 to TRBJ2-7; 7 positions match TRBD2. This CDR3 has 13 amino acids. The germline gives CDR1 LNHNV, CDR2 YYDKDF (reference sequence). The V gene end was trimmed by 11 bases and the J gene end by 2 bases; junction bases not matched to a gene: 9.

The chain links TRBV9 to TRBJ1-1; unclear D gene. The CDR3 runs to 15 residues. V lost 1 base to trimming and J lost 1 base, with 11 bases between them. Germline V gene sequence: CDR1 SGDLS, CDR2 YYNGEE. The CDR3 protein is CASSVTGLKNTEAFF. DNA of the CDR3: TGTGCCAGCAGCGTAACTGGGCTTAAGAACACTGAAGCTTTCTTT.

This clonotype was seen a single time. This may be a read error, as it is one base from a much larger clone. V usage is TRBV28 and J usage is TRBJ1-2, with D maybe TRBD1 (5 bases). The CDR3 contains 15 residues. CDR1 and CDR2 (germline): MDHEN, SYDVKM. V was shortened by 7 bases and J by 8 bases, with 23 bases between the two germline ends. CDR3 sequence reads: CASTASRTTVTGYTF. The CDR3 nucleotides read TGTGCCAGCACTGCCTCCCGGACAACGGTTACGGGCTACACCTTC.

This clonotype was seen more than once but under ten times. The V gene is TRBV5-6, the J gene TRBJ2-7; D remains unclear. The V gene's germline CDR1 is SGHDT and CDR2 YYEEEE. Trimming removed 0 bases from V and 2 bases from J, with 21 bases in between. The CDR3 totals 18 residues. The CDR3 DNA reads TGTGCCAGCAGCTTGGATCAAAGCGAGGCTTCCGCCACCTACGAGCAGTACTTC. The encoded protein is CASSLDQSEASATYEQYF.

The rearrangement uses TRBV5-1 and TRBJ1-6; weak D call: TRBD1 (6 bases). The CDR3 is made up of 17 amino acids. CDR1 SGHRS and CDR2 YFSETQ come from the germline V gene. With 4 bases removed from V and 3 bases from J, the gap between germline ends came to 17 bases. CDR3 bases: TGCGCCAGCAGCCCCGGGACAAACTACAACTATAATTCACCCCTCCACTTT. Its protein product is CASSPGTNYNYNSPLHF.